Listed below are T cell receptor beta chains from one sample, sequenced in a study of control samples from healthy donors and cancer patients. Produced via immunoSEQ multiplex PCR; TCRdb's table is partial and in-frame only. The table includes 160,000 or so clones, less than 95% detected once. The sequenced sample consisted of PBMCs. The receptors here all came from a man in his sixties with colorectal cancer. The CDR3 runs from the conserved cysteine through the conserved F or W. Fields, in order: J gene, D gene, clone size, V gene, CDR3 protein. A D gene is named only where the DNA matches it firmly. Clone size is not always given. Where it is, it says once, few, many or a class for expanded clones.

>TRBJ1-1|TRBD1|NA|TRBV6-5
CASSSDRAGTEAFF
>TRBJ1-2|NA|NA|TRBV25-1
CASSEAFGGDGYTF
>TRBJ1-1|NA|NA|TRBV28
CASSLYSPNTEAFF
>TRBJ1-5|TRBD1|once|TRBV7-9
CASSEGQGVNQPQHF
>TRBJ1-1|NA|NA|TRBV18
CASSPGVNTEAFF
>TRBJ2-2|NA|NA|TRBV11-2
CASSFRGVVTGELFF
>TRBJ2-1|TRBD1|NA|TRBV19
CASSMGQRWGSYNEQFF
>TRBJ1-1|NA|NA|TRBV5-1
CASSLVEGFTEAFF
>TRBJ1-5|NA|NA|TRBV30
CAWSRGARQPQHF
>TRBJ1-5|NA|NA|TRBV27
CASSSGYSNQPQHF
>TRBJ2-1|TRBD2|NA|TRBV24-1
CATSDFGTSGSSYNEQFF
>TRBJ1-4|NA|NA|TRBV2
CASEEGLTNEKLFF
>TRBJ1-1|NA|once|TRBV6-1
CASSESLGRREAFF
>TRBJ1-2|NA|NA|TRBV12-3/TRBV12-4
CASTQPGSGYTF
>TRBJ2-7|TRBD2|NA|TRBV24-1
CATSDCGTSEGTSYEQYF
>TRBJ1-1|NA|NA|TRBV20-1
CSASVRAPHEAFF
>TRBJ2-7|TRBD1|NA|TRBV3-1/TRBV3-2
CASSPRQGRPYEQYF
>TRBJ2-5|TRBD1|NA|TRBV5-1
CASSLGRGPGQETQYF
>TRBJ2-4|NA|NA|TRBV7-9
CASSLVAGAKNIQYF
>TRBJ2-1|TRBD2|NA|TRBV5-1
CASTPGLAVDEQFF
>TRBJ2-6|NA|NA|TRBV5-4
CASSLLGRGGSGANVLTF
>TRBJ2-3|TRBD2|NA|TRBV27
CASSSGGWASTDTQYF
>TRBJ1-3|NA|once|TRBV6-5
CASPPSSGNTIYF
>TRBJ1-1|NA|once|TRBV5-1
CASSPAPGQFMNTEAFF
>TRBJ1-2|NA|NA|TRBV6-2/TRBV6-3
CASSPQVSNYGYTF
>TRBJ1-6|TRBD1|NA|TRBV4-1
CASSQDLFGQGGSPLHF
>TRBJ2-7|NA|NA|TRBV2
CASRQDIATYEQYF
>TRBJ2-5|NA|NA|TRBV5-1
CASSLGPDRKETQYF
>TRBJ2-7|NA|NA|TRBV20-1
CSARNSYEQYF
>TRBJ2-7|TRBD1|NA|TRBV28
CASSPPAGQGAREQYF
>TRBJ1-5|TRBD1|NA|TRBV2
CASSLGQGVYQPQHF
>TRBJ1-2|NA|NA|TRBV28
CASSLLGAVQGGYTF
>TRBJ2-5|TRBD2|NA|TRBV6-5
CASSSGTIPQETQYF
>TRBJ2-1|NA|NA|TRBV6-4
CASSDGLGSYNEQFF
>TRBJ1-1|TRBD1|NA|TRBV6-5
CASRGQRNTEAFF
>TRBJ1-5|NA|NA|TRBV5-6
CASSLGEDQPQHF
>TRBJ2-2|NA|once|TRBV24-1
CATSDLGYTGELFF
>TRBJ1-1|TRBD1|NA|TRBV4-1
CASSQPGQGGTDTEAFF
>TRBJ2-5|NA|NA|TRBV4-1
CASRQGQTQYF
>TRBJ1-4|TRBD1|NA|TRBV6-6
CASSYSTGSNEKLFF
>TRBJ2-5|TRBD1|NA|TRBV7-2
CASSQNGQVQETQYF
>TRBJ1-5|NA|NA|TRBV4-1
CASSPIYGFNQPQHF
>TRBJ2-7|TRBD1|few|TRBV9
CASSVFIPGQGSGYEQYF
>TRBJ1-2|NA|few|TRBV2
CASRTSPGGAGNYGYTF
>TRBJ2-7|NA|NA|TRBV4-1
CASSQEGYEQYF